This entry concerns a single TCR beta chain. This CDR3 has 14 residues. Trimming took 4 bases from V and 1 from J, leaving 10 bases between them. CDR1 and CDR2 from the germline V gene are SQVTM and ANQGSEA. Using immunoSEQ multiplex PCR, the repertoire was profiled, and TCRdb retains in-frame clones only, with some absent. The table has around 250,000 clones, 80% to 95% seen once. The data are from a study of cytomegalovirus exposure and HLA in healthy donors. The sample was PBMCs. V is TRBV29-1 and J is TRBJ2-2; D may correspond to TRBD1 or TRBD2 (6 bases each). The clonotype originates from a woman under 40 in good health and CMV-seronegative. In DNA form, the CDR3 reads TGCAGCGTTGCGAGGGGGGAGAACACCGGGGAGCTGTTTTTT. It encodes CSVARGENTGELFF.